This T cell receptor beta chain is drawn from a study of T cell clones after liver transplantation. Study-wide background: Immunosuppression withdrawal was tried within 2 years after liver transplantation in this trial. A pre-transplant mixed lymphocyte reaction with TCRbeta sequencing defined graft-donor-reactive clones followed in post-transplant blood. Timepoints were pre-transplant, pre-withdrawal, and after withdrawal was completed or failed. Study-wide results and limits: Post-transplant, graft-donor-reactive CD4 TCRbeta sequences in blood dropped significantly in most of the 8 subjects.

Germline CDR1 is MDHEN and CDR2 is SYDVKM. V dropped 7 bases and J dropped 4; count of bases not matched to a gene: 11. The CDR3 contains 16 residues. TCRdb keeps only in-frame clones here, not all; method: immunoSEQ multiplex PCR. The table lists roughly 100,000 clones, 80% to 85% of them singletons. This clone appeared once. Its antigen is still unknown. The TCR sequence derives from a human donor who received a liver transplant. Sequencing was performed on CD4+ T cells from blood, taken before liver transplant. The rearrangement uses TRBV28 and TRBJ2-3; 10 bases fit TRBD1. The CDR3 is CASIPIVGQGSDTQYF. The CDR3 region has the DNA TGTGCCAGCATACCTATAGTGGGACAGGGGTCAGATACGCAGTATTTT.